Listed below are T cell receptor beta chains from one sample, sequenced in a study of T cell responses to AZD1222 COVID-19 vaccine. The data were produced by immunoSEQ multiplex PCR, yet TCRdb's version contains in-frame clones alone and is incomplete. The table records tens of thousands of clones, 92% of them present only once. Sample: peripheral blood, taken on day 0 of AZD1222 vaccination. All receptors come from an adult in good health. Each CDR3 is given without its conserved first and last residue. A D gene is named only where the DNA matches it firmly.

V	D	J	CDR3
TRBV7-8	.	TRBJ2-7	ASSLEGDEQY
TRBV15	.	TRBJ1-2	ATSRVRTTYGYGYT
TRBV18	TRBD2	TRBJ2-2	ASSPRTSGRAWELF
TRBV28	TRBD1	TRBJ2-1	ASSTFGTAYNEQF
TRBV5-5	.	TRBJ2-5	ASSLEGQGGETQY
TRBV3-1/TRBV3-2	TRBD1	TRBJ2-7	ASSGGGQGYYEQY
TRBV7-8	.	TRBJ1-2	ASSLERNYGYT
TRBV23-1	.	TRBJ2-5	ATGEETQY
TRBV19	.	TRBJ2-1	ASSIDRGGYNEQF
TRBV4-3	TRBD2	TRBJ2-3	ASSQGPWPAGVTDTQY
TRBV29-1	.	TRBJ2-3	SSPAGFPSRTDTQY
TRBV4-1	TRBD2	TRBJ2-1	ASSQARLGTRLYNEQF
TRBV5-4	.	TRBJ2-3	ASSLGVATDTQY
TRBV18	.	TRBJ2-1	ASSPPGDSYNEQF
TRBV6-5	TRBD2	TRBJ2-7	ASSYAAGVGYEQY
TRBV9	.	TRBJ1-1	ASSVGRMNTEAF
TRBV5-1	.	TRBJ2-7	ASSLEGLEQQY
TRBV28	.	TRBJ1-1	ASSFDLRANTEAF
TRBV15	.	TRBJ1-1	ATSRDTGDTEAF
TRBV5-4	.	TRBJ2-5	ASSLGAGSEETQY
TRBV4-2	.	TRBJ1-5	ASSRGQTEGQPQH
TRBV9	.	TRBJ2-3	ASSVQGSTDTQY
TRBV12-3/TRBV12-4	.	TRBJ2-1	ASSPSSYNEQF
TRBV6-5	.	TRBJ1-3	ASSLQGSSSGNTIY
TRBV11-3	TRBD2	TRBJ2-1	ASSTRGGLGYNEQF
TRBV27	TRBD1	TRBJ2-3	ASSFGQGEDTQY
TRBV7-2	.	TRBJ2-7	ASSSELATGHEQY
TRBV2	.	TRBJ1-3	ASSEAGNTIY
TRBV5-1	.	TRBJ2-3	ASRLVTGADTQY
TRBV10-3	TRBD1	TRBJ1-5	AIRDPGQGVYQPQH
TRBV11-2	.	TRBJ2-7	ASSSPRTHEQY
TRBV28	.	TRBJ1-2	ASRLSGNYGYT
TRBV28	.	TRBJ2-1	ASSLSFSVWDLNNEQF
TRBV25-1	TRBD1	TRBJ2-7	ASGTDVRYEQY
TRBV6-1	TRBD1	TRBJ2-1	ASSEVDRGFVGNEQF
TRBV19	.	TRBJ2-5	ASTIGASSKTQY
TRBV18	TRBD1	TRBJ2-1	ASSPGQYNEQF
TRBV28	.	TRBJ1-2	ASSLSGLVNYGYT